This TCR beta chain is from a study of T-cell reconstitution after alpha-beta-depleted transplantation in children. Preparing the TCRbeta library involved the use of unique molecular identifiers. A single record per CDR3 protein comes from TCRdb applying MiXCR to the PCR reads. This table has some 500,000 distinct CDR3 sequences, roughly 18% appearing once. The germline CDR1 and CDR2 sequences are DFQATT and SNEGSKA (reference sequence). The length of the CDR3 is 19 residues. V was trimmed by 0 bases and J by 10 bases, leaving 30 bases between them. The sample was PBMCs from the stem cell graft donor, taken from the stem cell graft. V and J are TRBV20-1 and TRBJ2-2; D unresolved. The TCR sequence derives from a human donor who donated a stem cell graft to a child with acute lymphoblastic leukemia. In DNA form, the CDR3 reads TGCAGTGCTAGAGATTTTGTCAAGGCTAGTTCAGATCGTAACGCGGAGCTGTTTTTT. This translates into CSARDFVKASSDRNAELFF.